The source of this TCR beta chain is a study of human T cells and chemical hapten exposure. This clonotype was detected a few times. Extraction of total RNA was performed on unfractionated whole blood. Losses at the gene ends were 2 bases for V and 0 bases for J; bases not matched to a gene: 1. Germline-derived CDR1 and CDR2 are LNHNV and YYDKDF (reference sequence). The CDR3 is 15 amino acids. Each CDR3 protein gets one entry after TCRdb re-called the 5' RACE reads with MiXCR. Altogether 81,000 or so distinct CDR3 sequences are present, less than 9.5% being singletons, with the ten largest covering approximately 2.3%.

This chain connects TRBV15 to TRBJ1-5, with 7 positions matching TRBD1. This TCR was sampled from a male donor in good health. CDR3: CATSRQGVSNQPQHF. CDR3 DNA: TGTGCCACCAGCAGACAGGGGGTTAGCAATCAGCCCCAGCATTTT.